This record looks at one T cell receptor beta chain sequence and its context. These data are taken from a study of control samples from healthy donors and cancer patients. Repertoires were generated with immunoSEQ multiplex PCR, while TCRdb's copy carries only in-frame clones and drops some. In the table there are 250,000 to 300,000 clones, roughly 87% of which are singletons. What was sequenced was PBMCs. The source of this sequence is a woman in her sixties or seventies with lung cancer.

The CDR3 DNA reads TGTGCCAGCAGCTTTGCGCAGGGCTACGAGCAGTACTTC. Translated: CASSFAQGYEQYF. This sequence joins TRBV7-8 and TRBJ2-7; D possibly corresponds to TRBD1 (5 bases). Trimming pared 3 bases from V and 3 bases from J, leaving 9 bases between. The length of the CDR3 is 13 residues. Germline CDR1 is SGHVS and CDR2 is FQNEAQ.